This TCR beta chain came from a study of early stage breast cancer tumors. Notes on the study in general: Blood repertoires resembled normal breast more than tumor.

This clone was counted a few times. The antigen is undetermined. The CDR3 loop spans 16 amino acids. From germline, CDR1 is SGDLS and CDR2 YYNGEE. V was clipped by 4 bases and J by 4 bases, with 19 bases between them. Profiled with immunoSEQ multiplex PCR; TCRdb holds only in-frame clones, not every one. The data contain tens of thousands of clones, 80% of them seen just once; the ten biggest clones take up about 12%. This TCR came from a person between 60 and 69 years old with breast cancer. What was sequenced was blood. This rearrangement joins TRBV9 to TRBJ2-3; D may be TRBD2 (7 bases). The CDR3 nucleotides are TGTGCCAGCAGCTCCACTTTGAGGGGGAGGGCAGATACGCAGTATTTT. This codes for CASSSTLRGRADTQYF.